These T cell receptor beta chains were read from a single sample in a study of vaccination effects on CD4 cells after COVID-19. Clones were sequenced by immunoSEQ multiplex PCR, and TCRdb holds only the in-frame ones, with some missing. There are about 38,000 clones in the sample; under 75% occur only once, and more than 20% lies in the top ten. What these receptors recognize is not known. Specimen: CD4+ T cells from PBMCs cultured with SARS-CoV-2 spike peptides, collected before COVID-19 vaccination. The receptor source for this set is a human donor who received a COVID-19 vaccine. CDR3s include the opening cysteine and the closing phenylalanine or tryptophan. D genes are given only for firm matches. Clone size is stated in some rows and not others, as once, few, many or a class when expanded.

D gene | clone size | J gene | V gene | CDR3 protein | CDR3 DNA
NA | NA | TRBJ1-1 | TRBV19 | CASSIPTEAFF | TGTGCCAGTAGTATCCCCACTGAAGCTTTCTTT
NA | NA | TRBJ2-3 | TRBV5-4 | CASSLRMTGVGDTQYF | TGTGCCAGCAGCTTACGTATGACAGGCGTGGGGGATACGCAGTATTTT
NA | NA | TRBJ1-2 | TRBV28 | CASREGVNYGYTF | TGTGCCAGCAGAGAGGGGGTAAACTATGGCTACACCTTC
TRBD1 | NA | TRBJ1-1 | TRBV6-6 | CASSDRGLGANTEAFF | TGTGCCAGCAGCGACAGGGGGCTCGGAGCGAACACTGAAGCTTTCTTT
TRBD1 | few | TRBJ1-6 | TRBV20-1 | CSASRGPYNSPLHF | TGCAGTGCTAGTAGGGGGCCTTATAATTCACCCCTCCACTTT
NA | NA | TRBJ1-1 | TRBV7-9 | CASSLEGSTSNTEAFF | TGTGCCAGCAGCTTAGAAGGGAGCACCTCAAACACTGAAGCTTTCTTT
TRBD2 | NA | TRBJ2-5 | TRBV10-3 | CAISLAGGYQETQYF | TGTGCCATCAGCTTAGCGGGGGGCTACCAAGAGACCCAGTACTTC
NA | NA | TRBJ1-2 | TRBV9 | CASSVGTAANYGYTF | TGTGCCAGCAGCGTAGGGACGGCGGCTAACTATGGCTACACCTTC
TRBD2 | NA | TRBJ2-3 | TRBV30 | CAWGPGGGAYTQYF | TGTGCCTGGGGCCCCGGCGGGGGGGCTTATACGCAGTATTTT
NA | few | TRBJ1-3 | TRBV28 | CASSFGGYGNTIYF | TGTGCCAGCAGTTTTGGGGGCTACGGAAACACCATATATTTT
TRBD1 | NA | TRBJ2-7 | TRBV24-1 | CATSEGDRSPSYEQYF | TGTGCCACCAGTGAGGGGGACAGGTCCCCGTCCTACGAGCAGTACTTC
NA | few | TRBJ1-6 | TRBV19 | CASSSPDIYNSPLHF | TGTGCCAGTAGTTCACCGGACATCTATAATTCACCCCTCCACTTT
NA | NA | TRBJ1-1 | TRBV2 | CASSEYLMNTEAFF | TGTGCCAGCAGTGAATACCTCATGAACACTGAAGCTTTCTTT
TRBD2 | NA | TRBJ2-5 | TRBV5-1 | CASSLTGGNQETQYF | TGCGCCAGCAGCTTAACGGGAGGGAACCAAGAGACCCAGTACTTC
NA | NA | TRBJ2-5 | TRBV3-1/TRBV3-2 | CASSLHGEETQYF | TGTGCCAGCAGCCTTCACGGAGAAGAGACCCAGTACTTC
NA | NA | TRBJ2-7 | TRBV11-1 | CASSLTPDPSYEQYF | TGTGCCAGCAGCTTAACCCCGGACCCCTCCTACGAGCAGTACTTC
NA | NA | TRBJ1-6 | TRBV18 | CASSPPSSDNSPLHF | TGTGCCAGCTCACCACCCTCGTCCGACAATTCACCCCTCCACTTT
NA | NA | TRBJ1-6 | TRBV11-2 | CASSLDFGAGNNSPLHF | TGTGCCAGCAGCTTAGATTTTGGCGCGGGTAATAATTCACCCCTCCACTTT
NA | NA | TRBJ2-3 | TRBV9 | CASARGDPSTDTQYF | TGTGCCAGCGCTAGAGGCGACCCTAGCACAGATACGCAGTATTTT
NA | NA | TRBJ2-7 | TRBV28 | CASSYPSYEQYF | TGTGCCAGCAGTTACCCCTCCTACGAGCAGTACTTC
TRBD1 | NA | TRBJ1-5 | TRBV9 | CASSPEGQFGNQPQHF | TGTGCCAGCAGCCCCGAGGGACAGTTTGGCAATCAGCCCCAGCATTTT
TRBD1 | once | TRBJ1-5 | TRBV29-1 | CSVVPTGVDQPQHF | TGCAGCGTTGTTCCAACAGGGGTAGATCAGCCCCAGCATTTT
NA | NA | TRBJ2-5 | TRBV12-3/TRBV12-4 | CASSFEEETTQYF | TGTGCCAGCAGTTTTGAAGAAGAGACTACCCAGTACTTC
NA | once | TRBJ1-2 | TRBV6-5 | CASGGENYGYTF | TGTGCCAGCGGGGGTGAGAACTATGGCTACACCTTC
NA | NA | TRBJ2-2 | TRBV29-1 | CSVGSFRTNGELFF | TGCAGCGTTGGGAGCTTCCGGACGAACGGGGAGCTGTTTTTT
TRBD1 | NA | TRBJ1-4 | TRBV5-1 | CASSLPGGEKLFF | TGCGCCAGCAGCTTGCCAGGGGGTGAAAAACTGTTTTTT